The 2 T cell receptor beta chains listed next were all sequenced from one sample in a study of blood T cell repertoires in COVID-19. Data came from immunoSEQ multiplex PCR; TCRdb stores just in-frame clones and leaves some out. The sample holds over 75,000 clones; roughly 82% are singletons and the top ten take approximately 1.2%. Material: peripheral blood. The origin of the receptors is a woman aged 80 or over with acute or convalescent COVID-19.

The chain carries TRBV9 and TRBJ1-2; weak D call: TRBD1 (5 bases). CDR3 length equals 12 residues. V lost 2 bases and J lost 8, with 10 bases in between. CDR1 and CDR2 from the germline V gene are SGDLS and YYNGEE. The CDR3 loop is CASSVTDWGYTF. DNA of the CDR3: TGTGCCAGCAGCGTGACAGATTGGGGCTACACCTTC.

The V gene is TRBV7-2, the J gene TRBJ1-2; TRBD1 aligns across 9 bases. Germline CDR1 is SGHTA and CDR2 is FQGNSA. Trimming at V came to 5 bases and at J to 8 bases, leaving 6 bases not matched to a gene. The length of the CDR3 is 13 residues. The CDR3 DNA reads TGTGCCAGCAGCCCCAGGGACAGGGTGGGCTACACCTTC. Its protein is CASSPRDRVGYTF.